The clone carrying this T cell receptor (beta chain) was seen ten or more times. The antigen is unknown. This CDR3 region has 15 residues. V gave up 7 bases and J gave up 6 bases, with 19 bases separating them. Germline lookup yields CDR1 MNHEY and CDR2 SMNVEV (reference sequence). The sample belongs to a study of T cell repertoires in cytomegalovirus infection. Study observations and caveats: Identification of carriers of CMV plus the relevant HLA was performed using cumulative public TCR beta family frequency.

TCRdb used MiXCR to reprocess the reads, holding one entry per CDR3 protein. The sample consists of about 160,000 distinct CDR3 sequences, about a fifth of them appearing once. This receptor was identified in a human donor in good health (CMV status not recorded). Some clones in this sample may be carry-over from other donors' samples. The sequenced sample was CD8+ T cells from cultured PBMCs, obtained from culture after CMV antigen stimulation. This sequence joins TRBV27 and TRBJ2-1; TRBD1 might be the D (6 bases). CDR3 sequence (DNA): TGTGCCAGCAATTTCGGTAGCAGAGGGGGCAATGAGCAGTTCTTC. Its translation is CASNFGSRGGNEQFF.